Sequencing of this T cell receptor beta chain was carried out in a study of T cell changes during pregnancy in multiple sclerosis. The repertoire was sequenced with immunoSEQ multiplex PCR; TCRdb's copy has only in-frame clones and lacks some. The sample has 50,000 to 60,000 clones; around 93% are singletons. Germline V gene data show CDR1 as LNHDA and CDR2 as SQIVND (reference sequence). V lost 1 base to trimming and J lost 4 bases, with 13 bases between them. The CDR3 length is 15 residues. This TCR came from a female donor with multiple sclerosis, enrolled in a pregnancy study. V usage is TRBV19 and J usage is TRBJ2-5, with D possibly being TRBD2 (6 bases). The material was CD4+ T cells from peripheral blood mononuclear cells, obtained in the first trimester of pregnancy. The CDR3 DNA reads as TGTGCCAGTAGTATAGTTCGGGGGTCGGGAGAGACCCAGTACTTC. It translates to CASSIVRGSGETQYF.